This T cell receptor (beta chain) was sequenced in a study of blood T cell repertoires in COVID-19 (TCRdb year 2020). About the investigation overall: Samples covering the acute and convalescent phases of COVID-19 were provided by collaborators in the United States, Italy and Spain. The repertoires were released in a freely available public database intended as a resource for research on the immune response to SARS-CoV-2. Deeply sampled blood TCRbeta repertoires from subjects exposed to, actively infected with, or recovered from COVID-19 were included in the dataset. The sample metadata nearly always contained a de-identified subject ID, COVID-19 status, age in years and sex. The prospective study material was composed of cDNA or gDNA derived from T cells, B-cell-depleted T cells, or PBMCs. Samples came from the ongoing ImmuneRACE study (first 160 participants) plus 1,254 subjects from 6 global collaborators. Where available, HLA class I and class II types were taken from metadata supplied by the sample provider and were not determined by assay-based typing. The paper as a whole reports these results and caveats: How much clinical and demographic metadata was included differed by source and by participant, and the metadata was provided uncurated.

One collaborating source in Seattle enrolled patients while the patients were actively infected and followed the patients over time throughout the course of disease. Collaborating institutions collected whole blood in K2EDTA tubes following their own protocols. Collaborator samples were shipped for TCRbeta analysis as frozen whole blood, isolated PBMCs, or DNA extracted from either sample type. TCRbeta CDR3 regions were amplified from genomic DNA by means of the immunoSEQ Assay, a bias-controlled multiplex PCR. On the study's bioinformatics: The number of nucleated cells in each sample was estimated by amplification of reference gene primers within the assay. Sequence reads were collapsed and filtered to measure the absolute abundance of every unique TCRbeta CDR3 rearrangement. For each sample, productive Simpson clonality was calculated as the square root of Simpson's diversity index across productive rearrangements. TCRdb's version of the immuneACCESS table is confined to in-frame rearrangements and falls short of the full clone set. An unresolved V gene accounts for under half of the shortfall where checked; the remainder is of unknown origin. D and trimming come from the DNA, and the V and J calls and clone size come from that table. Counted in this sample were fewer than 250,000 clones; around 80% of them appeared once. The ten largest clones add up to roughly a tenth of the sample.

With respect to this clone: No antigen is known for it. No qualities accompany the bases; no much larger clone lies one base away.

The CDR3 measures 14 amino acids from cysteine to phenylalanine. CDR3 DNA is the only sequence kept; it has 42 bases, read in frame from the first base. CDR1 is given as MGHRA and CDR2 as YSYEKL, both from the germline V gene. Relative to germline, V is 4 bases shorter and J is 1 base shorter, with 10 bases between their ends. Rearrangement joined TRBV4-1 to TRBJ1-1, with the D gene call left open. The sequence was obtained from a woman of 80 years or more with COVID-19, enrolled during active disease. The sequenced sample was peripheral blood. The bases are TGCGCCAGCAGCCCCGGCGGAAGGAACACTGAAGCTTTCTTT. This yields the protein CASSPGGRNTEAFF.